This TCR beta chain was recovered during a study of radiotherapy plus CTLA-4 blockade in lung cancer. As for the study in general: The study recorded objective responses in 18% of patients and disease control in 25% to 35%. Findings and caveats of the study: Among reported predictors of response, early blood T cell clone dynamics with interferon-beta performed best. Subsequent to radiotherapy plus ipilimumab, tumor-derived TCR clones underwent expansion in blood.

Trimming took 8 bases from V and 8 from J, leaving 13 bases between them. The CDR3 has 12 amino acids. Per germline, CDR1 MNHNY and CDR2 SVGAGI (reference sequence). With respect to this clone: Its antigen is not known.

CTLA-4 blockade using ipilimumab, together with focal radiation, was received by patients with chemo-refractory metastatic non-small-cell lung cancer. TCRdb keeps only in-frame clones here, not all; method: immunoSEQ multiplex PCR. Of about 90,000 clones in the sample, roughly 70% were seen once. This specimen was peripheral blood, taken from a patient treated with radiotherapy plus ipilimumab. The clonotype comes from a human donor with non-small cell lung cancer that progressed on radiotherapy plus ipilimumab. V is TRBV6-6 and J is TRBJ2-1; D is unresolved. This chain's CDR3 is CASGQRGYEQFF. The CDR3 bases are TGTGCCAGCGGGCAGAGAGGTTATGAGCAGTTCTTC.